A single sample gave rise to the 20 T cell receptor beta chains below, sequenced in a study of T-cell memory formation after mild COVID-19. TCRdb used MiXCR to reprocess the 5' RACE reads, holding one entry per CDR3 protein. The sample lists about 440,000 distinct CDR3 sequences, around 18% occurring once. Input material: PBMCs or a T cell subset sorted from them (not recorded which). The receptors were sampled from an adult woman who had mild COVID-19 (a few samples of this study predate the infection). Cell type and time point are not known.

The CDR3 DNA sequence: TGCGCCAGCAGCCAGAGCGCCGGGACTAGAGGTAATAATGAGCAGTTCTTC. It encodes CASSQSAGTRGNNEQFF. The rearrangement links TRBV4-3 to TRBJ2-1, with 8 bases matching TRBD2. This CDR3 has 17 residues. After removal of 3 bases from V and 7 bases from J, the junction contained 14 bases not matched to a gene. Germline lookup yields CDR1 LGHNA and CDR2 YSLEER.

This CDR3 is CASSVIRTGGPYEQYF. CDR3 DNA sequence: TGTGCCAGCAGTGTTATTAGAACGGGAGGGCCGTACGAGCAGTACTTC. V usage is TRBV6-4 and J usage is TRBJ2-7; 8 bases agree with TRBD2. The CDR3 totals 16 residues. J lost 4 bases, V lost 4 bases, and 12 bases had no gene match. Germline V gene data show CDR1 as MRHNA and CDR2 as SNTAGT.

This clonotype appeared a few times. The chain uses TRBV20-1 and TRBJ2-7; D may be TRBD1 or TRBD2 (6 bases each). The germline CDR1 and CDR2 sequences are DFQATT and SNEGSKA (reference sequence). The germline V and J ends were trimmed by 6 bases and 3 bases, with 15 bases remaining between them. This CDR3 comprises 13 residues. The CDR3, as DNA: TGCAGTGCCCACCGTAGGGGGGTCTACGAGCAGTACTTC. Translated, it gives CSAHRRGVYEQYF.

This clonotype occurred a few times. This rearrangement joins TRBV5-5 to TRBJ1-3, with unresolved D. V was trimmed by 0 bases and J by 0 bases, leaving 16 bases between them. This CDR3 comprises 18 residues. Germline lookup yields CDR1 SGHKS and CDR2 YYEKEE (reference sequence). In nucleotides, the CDR3 is TGTGCCAGCAGCTTGGAACTCGCCGCCGGCTACTCTGGAAACACCATATATTTT. Translation: CASSLELAAGYSGNTIYF.

The rearrangement links TRBV2 to TRBJ2-1; 9 bases agree with TRBD2. The CDR3 runs 15 residues. Trimming removed 8 bases from V and 5 bases from J; junction bases left unmatched: 10. CDR1 and CDR2 (germline): SNHLY, FYNNEI. This CDR3 reads CASLAGGTRHNEQFF. The CDR3 bases are TGTGCCAGCCTCGCGGGGGGGACCCGCCACAATGAGCAGTTCTTC.

The rearrangement uses TRBV5-1 and TRBJ1-2; D is ambiguous. This CDR3 comprises 14 residues. Trimming left V 0 bases short and J 1 base short, with 7 bases between. The germline V gene encodes CDR1 SGHRS and CDR2 YFSETQ. The DNA for the CDR3 is TGCGCCAGCAGCTTGGGTGGGATTAACTATGGCTACACCTTC. Translating gives CASSLGGINYGYTF.

The gene calls are TRBV7-2 and TRBJ2-2; D may be TRBD1 or TRBD2 (5 bases each). The V end lost 3 bases, the J end lost 6 bases, and 11 bases lay between the germline ends. Germline CDR1 SGHTA, CDR2 FQGNSA. The CDR3 runs 14 residues. The CDR3 DNA is TGTGCCAGCAGCTTGGGGACGCGTTCCGGGGAGCTGTTTTTT. Residues: CASSLGTRSGELFF.

The gene calls are TRBV11-1 and TRBJ1-1, with D uncertain. Germline V gene lookup returns CDR1 SGHAT and CDR2 FQDESV (reference sequence). The CDR3 sequence is 15 residues long. The V end was cut by 1 base, the J end by 1 base, with 10 bases between. The chain's CDR3 is CASSLDGRKNTEAFF. The CDR3 DNA reads as TGTGCCAGCAGCTTAGACGGCAGAAAGAACACTGAAGCTTTCTTT.

V is TRBV6-2 or TRBV6-3 and J is TRBJ2-1, with a weak D call TRBD2 (7 bases). Germline CDR1 reads MNHEY; CDR2 reads SVGEGT. The CDR3 loop spans 13 amino acids. V was pared by 5 bases and J by 8 bases, with 13 bases between. CDR3 sequence: CASSIRGAHEQFF. CDR3 DNA: TGTGCCAGCAGTATTCGGGGGGCACATGAGCAGTTCTTC.

The sample holds a few counts of this clonotype. This chain joins TRBV4-2 and TRBJ2-7; TRBD2 aligns across 11 bases. Germline loops: CDR1 LGHNA, CDR2 YNFKEQ. V was pared by 5 bases and J by 2 bases, with 5 bases of the junction left unmatched. The CDR3 runs 15 residues. The CDR3 loop reads CASSTRLAGPYEQYF. In DNA, the CDR3 is TGTGCCAGCAGCACCCGACTAGCGGGACCCTACGAGCAGTACTTC.

In its sample, this clonotype was seen a few times. The chain uses TRBV20-1 and TRBJ2-5, with unresolved D. The CDR3 is made up of 11 amino acids. With 6 bases removed from V and 4 bases from J, the gap between germline ends came to 9 bases. Germline V lookup: CDR1 DFQATT, CDR2 SNEGSKA (reference sequence). The CDR3: CSAPLGETQYF. CDR3 DNA sequence: TGCAGTGCCCCGTTGGGAGAGACCCAGTACTTC.

The chain recombines TRBV5-6 with TRBJ2-7; D is unclear. The V gene lost 4 bases and the J gene lost 3 bases, with 5 bases spanning the gap. Germline lookup yields CDR1 SGHDT and CDR2 YYEEEE. The CDR3 loop spans 11 amino acids. CDR3 in DNA: TGTGCCAGCAGCAAGCTCTACGAGCAGTACTTC. This sequence encodes CASSKLYEQYF.

The rearrangement links TRBV16 to TRBJ1-2; 11 bases agree with TRBD1. The germline V gene encodes CDR1 KGHSY and CDR2 FQNENV. This CDR3 has 15 residues. The junction had 8 bases not matched to a gene; V was cut back by 4 bases and J by 7 bases. The CDR3 bases are TGTGCCAGCAGCCGGGACAGGGGGGAAGTTTCTGGCTACACCTTC. The encoded protein is CASSRDRGEVSGYTF.

Relative to its sample, this clonotype is medium-sized. The chain employs TRBV3-1 and TRBJ2-7, with a tentative D call TRBD1 (7 bases). The germline gives CDR1 LGHDT, CDR2 YNNKEL (reference sequence). Trimming took 4 bases from V and 0 from J, leaving 10 bases between them. The CDR3 sequence is 14 residues long. The CDR3 sequence: CASSRGDSSYEQYF. CDR3 nucleotide sequence: TGTGCCAGCAGCCGGGGGGACAGCTCCTACGAGCAGTACTTC.

This chain connects TRBV20-1 to TRBJ2-7; TRBD2 agrees at 11 bases. The CDR3 sequence is 15 residues long. CDR1 DFQATT and CDR2 SNEGSKA come from the germline V gene (reference sequence). V dropped 5 bases and J dropped 2; count of bases not matched to a gene: 8. CDR3 residues: CSAPELAGATYEQYF. The CDR3 bases are TGCAGTGCTCCAGAACTAGCGGGGGCCACCTACGAGCAGTACTTC.

V and J are TRBV6-2 or TRBV6-3 and TRBJ2-1; 11 bases are shared with TRBD2. V lost 6 bases and J lost 6; bases outside the gene matches: 13. Germline-derived CDR1 and CDR2 are MNHEY and SVGEGT. The CDR3 contains 17 residues. CDR3 coding DNA: TGTGCCAGCAGCTTTCCGACTAGCGGGATAAATCGCAATGAGCAGTTCTTC. Translated: CASSFPTSGINRNEQFF.

This clonotype was recorded a few times. V is TRBV12-3 or TRBV12-4 and J is TRBJ1-3; D is unresolved. With 6 bases removed from V and 0 bases from J, the gap between germline ends came to 15 bases. The CDR3 extends over 16 amino acids. The CDR3 region has the DNA TGTGCCAGCAGCTCCCATTGGGAGAGCTCTGGAAACACCATATATTTT. This codes for CASSSHWESSGNTIYF.

The chain links TRBV2 to TRBJ2-3; 11 nucleotides align to TRBD2. Germline loops: CDR1 SNHLY, CDR2 FYNNEI. This CDR3 is 15 amino acids long. The V segment lost 4 bases and the J segment 4 bases; nucleotides outside the gene matches: 4. This chain's CDR3 is CASSASGRHADTQYF. In nucleotides, the CDR3 is TGTGCCAGCAGTGCTAGCGGGAGGCATGCAGATACGCAGTATTTT.

The chain recombines TRBV6-2 or TRBV6-3 with TRBJ1-1, with D perhaps TRBD1 (5 bases). Trimming took 7 bases from V and 6 from J, leaving 15 bases between them. The CDR3 extends over 13 amino acids. Germline CDR1 is MNHEY and CDR2 is SVGEGT. For the CDR3, the DNA is TGTGCCAGCACCTCCAGGGTGTGGGCTGAAGCTTTCTTT. This translates into CASTSRVWAEAFF.

This chain uses TRBV12-3 or TRBV12-4 with TRBJ1-3, with 8 bases fitting TRBD1. The ends lost 1 base at V and 3 bases at J; junction bases unmatched: 2. There are 15 residues in the CDR3. CDR3 sequence: CASSLVRGLGNTIYF. Here the CDR3 DNA reads TGTGCCAGCAGTTTAGTCAGGGGGCTTGGAAACACCATATATTTT.